This TCR beta chain was found in a study of T cells in Graves' hyperthyroidism and ophthalmopathy. Study conclusions and caveats: It was a median approximately six months before onset that the model predicted ophthalmopathy.

This clonotype turned up a few times. Its specificity is not known. The V segment lost 4 bases and the J segment 11 bases; nucleotides outside the gene matches: 10. This CDR3 spans 13 amino acids. Germline assignment: CDR1 SNHLY and CDR2 FYNNEI. It was uncontrolled infection, other autoimmune disease, pregnancy or lactation that excluded patients. More than 9.5 ml fresh peripheral blood yielded the PBMCs. RNA transcripts were the template for amplifying TCR beta CDR3 regions. The HTBI primer set served for first-round RT-PCR of the TCR CDR3. TCRdb redid the calling of the multiplex PCR reads with MiXCR, one entry per CDR3 protein. This table has roughly 380,000 distinct CDR3 sequences, roughly 13% appearing once.

This rearrangement joins TRBV2 to TRBJ1-1; 7 bases align to TRBD1. Sequenced input: blood. The TCR comes from a woman between 18 and 29 years old with Graves' hyperthyroidism. This CDR3 reads CASSVIQGPGAFF. For the CDR3, the DNA is TGTGCCAGCAGTGTTATACAGGGGCCTGGGGCTTTCTTT.